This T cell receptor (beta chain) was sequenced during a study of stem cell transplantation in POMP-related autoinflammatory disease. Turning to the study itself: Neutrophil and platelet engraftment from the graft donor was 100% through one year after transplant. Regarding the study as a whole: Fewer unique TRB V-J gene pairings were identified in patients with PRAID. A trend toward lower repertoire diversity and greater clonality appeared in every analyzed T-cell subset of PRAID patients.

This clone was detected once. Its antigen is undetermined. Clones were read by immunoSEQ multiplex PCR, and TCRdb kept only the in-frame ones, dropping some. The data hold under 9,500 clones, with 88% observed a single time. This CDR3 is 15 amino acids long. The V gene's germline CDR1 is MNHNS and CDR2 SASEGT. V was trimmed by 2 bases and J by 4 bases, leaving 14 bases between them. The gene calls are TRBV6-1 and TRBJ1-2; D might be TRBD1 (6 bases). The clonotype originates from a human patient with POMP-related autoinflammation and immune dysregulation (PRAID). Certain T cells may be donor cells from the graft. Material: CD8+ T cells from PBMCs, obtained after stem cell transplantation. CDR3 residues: CASSETLTGFYGYTF. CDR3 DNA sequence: TGTGCCAGCAGTGAAACCCTGACAGGATTCTATGGCTACACCTTC.